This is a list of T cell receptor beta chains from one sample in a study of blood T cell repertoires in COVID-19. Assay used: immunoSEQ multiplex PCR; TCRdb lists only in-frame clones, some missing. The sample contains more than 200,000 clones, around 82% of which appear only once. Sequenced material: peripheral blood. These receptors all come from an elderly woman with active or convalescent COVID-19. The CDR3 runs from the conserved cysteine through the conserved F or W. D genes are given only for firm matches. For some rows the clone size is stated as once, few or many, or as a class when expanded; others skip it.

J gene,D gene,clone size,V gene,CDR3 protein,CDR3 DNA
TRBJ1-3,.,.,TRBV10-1,CASNRESGNTIYF,TGCGCCAGCAACCGGGAATCTGGAAACACCATATATTTT
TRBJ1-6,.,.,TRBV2,CASSDEGNSPLHF,TGTGCCAGCAGTGATGAGGGCAATTCACCCCTCCACTTT
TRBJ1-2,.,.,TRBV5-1,CASSLTNQINYGYTF,TGCGCCAGCAGCCTTACGAACCAGATTAACTATGGCTACACCTTC
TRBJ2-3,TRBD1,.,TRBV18,CASSPGQDLAYF,TGTGCCAGCTCACCAGGACAGGACTTAGCATATTTT
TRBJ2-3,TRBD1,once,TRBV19,CASSRDRGTDTQYF,TGTGCCAGTAGTCGAGACAGGGGCACAGATACGCAGTATTTT
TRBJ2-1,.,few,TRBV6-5,CASSRQILYNEQFF,TGTGCCAGCAGCAGACAGATACTATACAATGAGCAGTTCTTC
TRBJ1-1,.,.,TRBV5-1,CASSGGRGVDTEAFF,TGCGCCAGCAGCGGGGGCAGAGGGGTCGACACTGAAGCTTTCTTT
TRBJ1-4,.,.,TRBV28,CASSLGEGRGEKLFF,TGTGCCAGCAGCCTGGGGGAGGGGAGGGGTGAAAAACTGTTTTTT
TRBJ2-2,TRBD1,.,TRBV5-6,CASRYVGQGTTGELFF,TGTGCCAGCAGATACGTCGGACAGGGGACCACCGGGGAGCTGTTTTTT
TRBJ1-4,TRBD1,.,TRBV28,CASSGQGNEKLFF,TGTGCCAGCTCGGGACAGGGTAATGAAAAACTGTTTTTT
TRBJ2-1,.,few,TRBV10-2,CASSEGGPSYNEQFF,TGCGCCAGCAGTGAAGGGGGACCCTCCTACAATGAGCAGTTCTTC
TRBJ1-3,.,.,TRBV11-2,CASSFNRAGNTIYF,TGTGCCAGCAGCTTTAACAGGGCTGGAAACACCATATATTTT
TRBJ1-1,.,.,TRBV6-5,CASSYFAQGLEAFF,TGTGCCAGCAGTTACTTCGCACAGGGCCTTGAAGCTTTCTTT
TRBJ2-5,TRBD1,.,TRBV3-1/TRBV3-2,CASSPGGTGGETQYF,TGTGCCAGCAGCCCCGGCGGGACAGGGGGGGAGACCCAGTACTTC
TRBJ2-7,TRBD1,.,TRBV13,CASSLGGTGNIYEQYF,TGTGCCAGCAGCTTAGGCGGGACAGGGAATATATACGAGCAGTACTTC
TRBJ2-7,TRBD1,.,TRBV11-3,CASSLGGDRAYEQYF,TGTGCCAGCAGCCTCGGCGGGGACAGGGCTTACGAGCAGTACTTC
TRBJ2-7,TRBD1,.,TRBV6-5,CASTPGQGPSYEQYF,TGTGCCAGCACCCCGGGACAGGGGCCCTCCTACGAGCAGTACTTC
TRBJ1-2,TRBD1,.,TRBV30,CAWSLDRGAHGYTF,TGTGCCTGGAGTCTCGACAGGGGGGCTCATGGCTACACCTTC
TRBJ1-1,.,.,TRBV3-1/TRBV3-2,CASSQVARTKTEAFF,TGTGCCAGCAGCCAAGTGGCGCGGACAAAGACTGAAGCTTTCTTT
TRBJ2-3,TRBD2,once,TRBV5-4,CASSLGAGAYTDTQYF,TGTGCCAGCAGCTTGGGAGCGGGGGCTTACACAGATACGCAGTATTTT
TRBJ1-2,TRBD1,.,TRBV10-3,CAISEMAGGGYGYTF,TGTGCCATCAGTGAGATGGCAGGGGGCGGCTATGGCTACACCTTC
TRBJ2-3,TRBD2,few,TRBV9,CASSVGASGIHTDTQYF,TGTGCCAGCAGCGTAGGGGCTAGCGGGATACACACAGATACGCAGTATTTT
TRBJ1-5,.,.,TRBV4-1,CASSQVPTRGGNQPQHF,TGCGCCAGCAGCCAAGTTCCTACCAGGGGCGGCAATCAGCCCCAGCATTTT
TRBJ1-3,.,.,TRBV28,CASSSSEVIYF,TGTGCCAGCAGTTCCTCTGAGGTCATATATTTT
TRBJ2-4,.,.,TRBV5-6,CASSLVGLAKNIQYF,TGTGCCAGCAGCTTGGTAGGACTAGCCAAAAACATTCAGTACTTC
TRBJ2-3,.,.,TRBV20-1,CSASQTSTDTQYF,TGCAGTGCTAGTCAGACTAGCACAGATACGCAGTATTTT
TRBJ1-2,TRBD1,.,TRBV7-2,CASSLDPTRGLDGYTF,TGTGCCAGCAGCCTAGACCCGACCAGGGGGCTGGATGGCTACACCTTC
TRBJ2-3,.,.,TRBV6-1,CASSESRSDTQYF,TGTGCCAGCAGTGAAAGTAGATCAGATACGCAGTATTTT
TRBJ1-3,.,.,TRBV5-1,CASSPGSGDTIYF,TGCGCCAGCTCTCCGGGATCCGGGGACACCATATATTTT
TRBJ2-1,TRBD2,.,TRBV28,CASSLWQGASGSLLGEQFF,TGTGCCAGCAGTTTATGGCAGGGTGCTAGCGGGAGTCTTTTGGGTGAGCAGTTCTTC
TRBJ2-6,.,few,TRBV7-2,CASSSFFTSGANVLTF,TGTGCCAGCAGCTCATTTTTTACTTCTGGGGCCAACGTCCTGACTTTC
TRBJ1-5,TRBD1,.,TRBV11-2,CASSSDRDSQPQHF,TGTGCCAGCAGCTCTGACAGGGATAGTCAGCCCCAGCATTTT
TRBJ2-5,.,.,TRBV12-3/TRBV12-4,CASSLGGRGTQYF,TGTGCCAGCAGTTTAGGGGGGCGCGGGACCCAGTACTTC
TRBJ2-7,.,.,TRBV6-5,CASSYPHKGKYEQYF,TGTGCCAGCAGTTACCCTCACAAGGGGAAGTACGAGCAGTACTTC
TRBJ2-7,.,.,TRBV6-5,CASRAWGVDYEQYF,TGTGCCAGCAGAGCATGGGGGGTGGACTACGAGCAGTACTTC
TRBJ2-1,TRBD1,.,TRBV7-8,CASSPTGQYEQFF,TGTGCCAGCAGCCCGACAGGGCAATATGAGCAGTTCTTC
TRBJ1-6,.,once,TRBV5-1,CASSLSRQTLLASPLHF,TGCGCCAGCAGCTTGTCCCGACAAACCCTTCTCGCCTCACCCCTCCACTTT
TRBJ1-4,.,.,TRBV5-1,CASSFLQGTGEKLFF,TGCGCCAGCAGCTTCCTACAGGGTACAGGTGAAAAACTGTTTTTT
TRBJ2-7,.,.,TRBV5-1,CASSSYPGDSYEQYF,TGCGCCAGCAGCTCCTATCCAGGGGACTCCTACGAGCAGTACTTC
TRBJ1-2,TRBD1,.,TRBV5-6,CASSLATGGVLGYTF,TGTGCCAGCAGCTTGGCGACAGGGGGCGTCCTTGGCTACACCTTC
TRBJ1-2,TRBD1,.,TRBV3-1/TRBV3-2,CASSQAGRGVYGYTF,TGTGCCAGCAGCCAAGCAGGCAGGGGGGTCTATGGCTACACCTTC
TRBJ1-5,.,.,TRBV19,CASSTRGGREGQPQHF,TGTGCCAGTAGTACCCGTGGTGGGCGTGAGGGACAGCCCCAGCATTTT
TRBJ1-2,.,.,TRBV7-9,CASSLGQGVDSYGYTF,TGTGCCAGCAGCTTAGGTCAGGGCGTCGATAGCTATGGCTACACCTTC
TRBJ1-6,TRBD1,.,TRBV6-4,CASSDIQGANSPLHF,TGTGCCAGCAGTGATATTCAGGGGGCAAATTCACCCCTCCACTTT
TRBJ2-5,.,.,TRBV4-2,CASSPSTYQETQYF,TGTGCCAGCAGCCCCTCCACTTACCAAGAGACCCAGTACTTC
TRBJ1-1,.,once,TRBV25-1,CASRPGTRGEAFF,TGTGCCAGCAGGCCCGGGACTAGAGGTGAAGCTTTCTTT
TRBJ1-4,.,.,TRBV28,CASSSSGGFDEKLFF,TGTGCCAGCAGTTCCTCCGGCGGGTTTGATGAAAAACTGTTTTTT
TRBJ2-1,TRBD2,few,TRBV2,CASRGTSHNEQFF,TGTGCCAGCAGAGGGACTAGCCACAATGAGCAGTTCTTC
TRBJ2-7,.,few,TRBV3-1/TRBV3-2,CASSQEQEYYEQYF,TGTGCCAGCAGCCAAGAACAGGAATACTACGAGCAGTACTTC